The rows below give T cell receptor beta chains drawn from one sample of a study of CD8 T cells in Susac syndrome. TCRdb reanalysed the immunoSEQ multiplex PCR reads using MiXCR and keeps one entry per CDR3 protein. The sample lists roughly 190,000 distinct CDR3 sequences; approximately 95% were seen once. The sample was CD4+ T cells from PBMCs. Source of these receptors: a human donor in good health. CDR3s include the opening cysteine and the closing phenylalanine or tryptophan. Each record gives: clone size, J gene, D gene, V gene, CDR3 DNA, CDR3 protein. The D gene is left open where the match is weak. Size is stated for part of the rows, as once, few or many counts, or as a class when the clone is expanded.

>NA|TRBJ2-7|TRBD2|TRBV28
TGTGCCAGCAGTTTAGGGACTAGCGGGAACGAGCAGTACTTC
CASSLGTSGNEQYF
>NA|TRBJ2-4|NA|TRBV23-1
TGCGCCAGCAGGCCTCCATCTGTAGGGAACATTCAGTACTTC
CASRPPSVGNIQYF
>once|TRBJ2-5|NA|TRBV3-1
TGTGCCAGCAGCCAAAAGACGACACAAGAGACCCAGTACTTC
CASSQKTTQETQYF
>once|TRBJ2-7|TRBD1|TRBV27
TGTGCCAGCAGTTCGCAGAGACAGGGGTACGAGCAGTACTTC
CASSSQRQGYEQYF
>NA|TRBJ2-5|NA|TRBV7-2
TGTGCCAGCAGCTTAGTTTTAGGGTCGGAGACCCAGTACTTC
CASSLVLGSETQYF
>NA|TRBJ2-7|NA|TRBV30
TGTGCCTGGAGGGGGGACGAGAGCTACGAGCAGTACTTC
CAWRGDESYEQYF
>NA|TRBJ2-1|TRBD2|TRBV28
TGTGCCAGCAGTCCGGGACTAGCGGGAGGCAGTGAGCAGTTCTTC
CASSPGLAGGSEQFF
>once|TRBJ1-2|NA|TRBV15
TGTGCCACCAGCAGAGGGGAAGGAGGAATTGGCTACACCTTC
CATSRGEGGIGYTF
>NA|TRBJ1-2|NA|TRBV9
TGTGCCAGCAGCGTAGAACGGGTGGGCAACTATGGCTACACCTTC
CASSVERVGNYGYTF
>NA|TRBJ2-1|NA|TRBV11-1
TGTGCCAGCAGCTCTATGAATGAGCAGTTCTTC
CASSSMNEQFF
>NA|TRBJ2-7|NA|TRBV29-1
TGCAGCGTTGTACAGACCTACGAGCAGTACTTC
CSVVQTYEQYF
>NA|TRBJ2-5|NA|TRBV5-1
TGCGCCAGCAGCTTGGCGTCGGGGCTAATGTACCAAGAGACCCAGTACTTC
CASSLASGLMYQETQYF
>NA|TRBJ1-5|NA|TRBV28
TGTGCCAGCGGAAAGCTTAATCAGCCCCAGCATTTT
CASGKLNQPQHF
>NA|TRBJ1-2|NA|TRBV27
TGTGCCAGCAGTTCCCCGAGACTCAGGAAAAATGGCTACACCTTC
CASSSPRLRKNGYTF
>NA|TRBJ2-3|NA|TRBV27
TGTGCCAGCAGTTTGTTCCGCACAGATACGCAGTATTTT
CASSLFRTDTQYF
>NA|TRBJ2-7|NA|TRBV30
TGTGCCTGGAGTTTGCGGACGGGTAAGCAGTACTTC
CAWSLRTGKQYF
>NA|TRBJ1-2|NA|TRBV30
TGTGCCTGGACTGTAGGGAGCCTCGGCTATGGCTACACCTTC
CAWTVGSLGYGYTF
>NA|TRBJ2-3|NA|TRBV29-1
TGCAGCGTTGTCGTCAGCACAGATACGCAGTATTTT
CSVVVSTDTQYF
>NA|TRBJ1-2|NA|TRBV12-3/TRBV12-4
TGTGCCAGCAGCCTCGGCAGGGGCGACAGCTATGGCTACACCTTC
CASSLGRGDSYGYTF
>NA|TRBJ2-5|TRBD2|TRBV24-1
TGTGCCACCAGTGACAGGGAGGGTAATCAAGAGACCCAGTACTTC
CATSDREGNQETQYF
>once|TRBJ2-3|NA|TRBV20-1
TGCAGTGCCTCGGACGAACGGGGCACAGATACGCAGTATTTT
CSASDERGTDTQYF
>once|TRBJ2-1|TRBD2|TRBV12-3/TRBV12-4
TGTGCCAGCAGATCTAGCGGAAATGAGCAGTTCTTC
CASRSSGNEQFF
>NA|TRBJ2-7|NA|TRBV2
TGTGCCAGCAGTGAAGCACGAGACATTCGGGTAGAGCAGTACTTC
CASSEARDIRVEQYF
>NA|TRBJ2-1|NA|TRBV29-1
TGCAGCGTTGAAGGCGGGGAGAGCTCCTACAATGAGCAGTTCTTC
CSVEGGESSYNEQFF
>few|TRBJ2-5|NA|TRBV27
TGTGCCAGCAGCTCTGGGGGGGAGACCCAGTACTTC
CASSSGGETQYF
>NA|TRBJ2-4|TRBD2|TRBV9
TGTGCCAGCAGCGGACTCCCGGGAGGCCCTGGGAACATTCAGTACTTC
CASSGLPGGPGNIQYF
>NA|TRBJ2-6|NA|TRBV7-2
TGTGCCAGCAGCCTAGCAGCCGCGGCCAACGTCCTGACTTTC
CASSLAAAANVLTF
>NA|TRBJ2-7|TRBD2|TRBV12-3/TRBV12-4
TGTGCCAGCAGTCTCGGACTAGCGGGAGCCCACGAGCAGTACTTC
CASSLGLAGAHEQYF
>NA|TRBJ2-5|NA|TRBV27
TGTGCCAGCAGTAAAAGAGGAGGGCCCCAAGAGACCCAGTACTTC
CASSKRGGPQETQYF
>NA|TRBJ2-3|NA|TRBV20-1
TGCAGTGCTAGAGACAGCCGGGGACCCACAGATACGCAGTATTTT
CSARDSRGPTDTQYF
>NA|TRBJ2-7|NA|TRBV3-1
TGTGCCAGCAGCCAAGAAGGCAGCCTGGACAAGCAGTACTTC
CASSQEGSLDKQYF
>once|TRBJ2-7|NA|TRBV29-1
TGCAGCGTTGAAAAGGCAGGGTCAAGGCAGTACTTC
CSVEKAGSRQYF
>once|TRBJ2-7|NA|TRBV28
TGTGCCAGCACCTTAGGGACGGGCGAGCAGTACTTC
CASTLGTGEQYF
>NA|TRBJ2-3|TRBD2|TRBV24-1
TGTGCCACCAGTGGCGGACTAGCGGAGTACACAGATACGCAGTATTTT
CATSGGLAEYTDTQYF
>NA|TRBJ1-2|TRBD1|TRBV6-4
TGTGCCAGCAGCCGGACAGGGGAAGATGGCTACACCTTC
CASSRTGEDGYTF
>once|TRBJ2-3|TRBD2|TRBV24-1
TGTGCCACCAGTGATTTTGGACTAGCGGCCACAGATACGCAGTATTTT
CATSDFGLAATDTQYF
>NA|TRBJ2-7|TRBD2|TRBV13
TGTGCCAGCAGCTTAGCACTAGCGGACGAGCAGTACTTC
CASSLALADEQYF
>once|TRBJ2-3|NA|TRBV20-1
TGCAGTGCTCGGGGGCTCACGAATACGCAGTATTTT
CSARGLTNTQYF
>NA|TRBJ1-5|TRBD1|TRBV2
TGTGCCAGCACGGGACAGCTTAGCAATCAGCCCCAGCATTTT
CASTGQLSNQPQHF
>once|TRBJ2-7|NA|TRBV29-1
TGCAGCGTTGAAGTTGGCAGCCCGAGGACGGGAGAGCAGTACTTC
CSVEVGSPRTGEQYF
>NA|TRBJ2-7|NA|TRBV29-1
TGCAGCGTTGAATCCCGCGGCGCAGGCTACGAGCAGTACTTC
CSVESRGAGYEQYF
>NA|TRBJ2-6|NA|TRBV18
TGTGCCAGCCCGCGAGGGGGCTCTGGGGCCAACGTCCTGACTTTC
CASPRGGSGANVLTF
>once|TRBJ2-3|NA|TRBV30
TGTGCCTGGAGTGTAGGAAAGATAGTGGATACGCAGTATTTT
CAWSVGKIVDTQYF
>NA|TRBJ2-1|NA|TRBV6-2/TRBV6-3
TGTGCCAGCAGAGTAGGGGGAGGGCAGTTCTTC
CASRVGGGQFF
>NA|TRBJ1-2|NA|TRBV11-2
TGTGCCAGCAGCTTAGATCTCCCGGGGGGCTATGGCTACACCTTC
CASSLDLPGGYGYTF
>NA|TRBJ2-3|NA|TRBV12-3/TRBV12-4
TGTGCCAGCAGTCCTTCCAGCACCACGCAGTATTTT
CASSPSSTTQYF
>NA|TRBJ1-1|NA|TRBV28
TGTGCCAGCAGTGGGGGAGCGCTGGCGGCCACTGAAGCTTTCTTT
CASSGGALAATEAFF
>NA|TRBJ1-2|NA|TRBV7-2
TGTGCCAGCAGCTTAGCCTGGGGGGCTCGGTACACCTTC
CASSLAWGARYTF
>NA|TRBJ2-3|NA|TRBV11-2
TGTGCCACCGAGAGTACACGAACTAGCACAGATACGCAGTATTTT
CATESTRTSTDTQYF
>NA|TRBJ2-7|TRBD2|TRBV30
TGTGCCGGCCGTGGGCGGGAGGGGTACTACGAGCAGTACTTC
CAGRGREGYYEQYF
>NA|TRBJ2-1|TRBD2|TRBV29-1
TGCAGCGTTGGGCTAGCGGACAATGAGCAGTTCTTC
CSVGLADNEQFF
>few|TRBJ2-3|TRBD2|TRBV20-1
TGCAGTGCTCGGGGGGGCACAGATACGCAGTATTTT
CSARGGTDTQYF
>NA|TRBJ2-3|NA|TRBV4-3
TGCGCCAGCAGCCAAGCCTTAGGCAGGGGAGCAGATACGCAGTATTTT
CASSQALGRGADTQYF